The 22 T cell receptor beta chains in this list originate from one sample, sequenced in a study of shared clonotypes between healthy human individuals. The data were produced by immunoSEQ multiplex PCR, yet TCRdb's version contains in-frame clones alone and is incomplete. The repertoire includes about 490,000 clones, 70% to 80% of them detected once, and approximately 12% sits in the top ten. Sequencing used PBMCs. These receptors were taken from a woman aged 40 to 50 in good health. Some clones in this sample may be carry-over from other donors' samples.

V and J are TRBV30 and TRBJ2-3; D call uncertain. This CDR3 has 13 amino acids. V shed 2 bases and J shed 0 bases, with 6 bases lying between them. CDR1 and CDR2 (germline): GTSNPN, SVGIG (reference sequence). The CDR3 DNA sequence: TGTGCCTGGAGTTTGGAGAGCACAGATACGCAGTATTTT. This encodes CAWSLESTDTQYF.

The chain links TRBV7-3 to TRBJ1-2; D call uncertain. Germline V gene data show CDR1 as SGHTA and CDR2 as FQGTGA. Trimming removed 6 bases at V and 2 bases at J, with 16 bases between. The CDR3 is 15 residues long. In nucleotides, the CDR3 is TGTGCCAGCAGAGAGAGGTCGGACGGAAACTATGGCTACACCTTC. Protein product: CASRERSDGNYGYTF.

The chain carries TRBV2 and TRBJ1-5, with a weak D call TRBD1 (6 bases). CDR3 length: 16 amino acids. The V gene lost 6 bases and the J gene lost 2 bases, with 17 bases spanning the gap. The germline V gene encodes CDR1 SNHLY and CDR2 FYNNEI. The CDR3 DNA is TGTGCCAGCAGGCTGCTCGGGGAGGGGGGCAATCAGCCCCAGCATTTT. This codes for CASRLLGEGGNQPQHF.

The chain recombines TRBV11-1 with TRBJ1-3, with TRBD1 matching over 7 bases. Germline V CDR1 and CDR2: SGHAT, FQDESV (reference sequence). V gave up 6 bases and J gave up 0 bases; unmatched junction bases: 5. The CDR3 has 15 amino acids. CDR3 amino acids: CASRRQGPSGNTIYF. CDR3 DNA sequence: TGTGCCAGCAGGCGACAGGGACCCTCTGGAAACACCATATATTTT.

The V and J genes are TRBV10-1 and TRBJ2-1; D possibly corresponds to TRBD1 (5 bases). CDR1 is WNHNN, CDR2 SYGVQD, per germline (reference sequence). The CDR3 runs to 14 residues. The V and J ends lost 4 bases and 0 bases respectively, with 7 bases between them. The CDR3, as DNA: TGCGCCAGCAGTGCTGACAGCTCCTACAATGAGCAGTTCTTC. Translating it yields CASSADSSYNEQFF.

A word on this clone: This may stem from a read error, because a much larger clone lies one nucleotide away. The chain combines TRBV4-3 with TRBJ1-3; D is undetermined. The germline CDR1 and CDR2 sequences are LGHNA and YSLEER. This CDR3 contains 15 residues. CDR3 in amino acids: CASSQTYSSENTIYF. CDR3 sequence (DNA): TGCGCCAGCAGCCAGACCTATAGCTCTGAAAACACCATATATTTT.

V is TRBV27 and J is TRBJ1-5; D unresolved. This CDR3 spans 13 amino acids. CDR1 MNHEY and CDR2 SMNVEV come from the germline V gene (reference sequence). V was pared by 4 bases and J by 4 bases, with 8 bases between. CDR3 DNA sequence: TGTGCCAGCAGTTCGTTTCGTAATCAGCCCCAGCATTTT. Its translation: CASSSFRNQPQHF.

The V gene is TRBV7-6, the J gene TRBJ2-1; 10 bases map to TRBD2. J was trimmed by 6 bases and V by 4 bases; bases with no gene match: 3. The length of the CDR3 is 14 residues. CDR1 is SGHVS and CDR2 is FNYEAQ in the germline V gene. DNA of the CDR3: TGTGCCAGCAGCTCAGCGGGAGGGGCCAATGAGCAGTTCTTC. Protein product: CASSSAGGANEQFF.

The chain links TRBV5-6 to TRBJ2-1; 7 nucleotides match TRBD2. The CDR3 consists of 16 residues. The V and J ends lost 0 bases and 2 bases, in that order; junction bases with no gene match: 5. CDR1 SGHDT and CDR2 YYEEEE come from the germline V gene. The DNA of the CDR3 is TGTGCCAGCAGCTTGGGATCTAGCGGACCCTACAATGAGCAGTTCTTC. It codes for CASSLGSSGPYNEQFF.

V gene TRBV7-3 combines with J gene TRBJ2-2, with D possibly matching TRBD2 (6 bases). Trimming took off 5 bases at V and 0 bases at J, with 13 bases between the two ends. The V gene's germline CDR1 is SGHTA and CDR2 FQGTGA. The CDR3 spans 16 residues. The CDR3 region has the DNA TGTGCCAGCAGCCCTCATGGCGGGGCGAACACCGGGGAGCTGTTTTTT. Its translation is CASSPHGGANTGELFF.

About this clone: A single base is all that separates this from a far larger clone, so a read error is likely. The chain recombines TRBV2 with TRBJ2-6; no clear D gene. The V gene lost 8 bases and the J gene lost 3 bases, with 14 bases spanning the gap. Germline lookup yields CDR1 SNHLY and CDR2 FYNNEI. The CDR3 has 15 amino acids. CDR3 nucleotides: TGTGCCAGCGGCTACGGCCTAGGTGGGGCCAACGTCCTGACTTTC. Protein product: CASGYGLGGANVLTF.

The rearrangement joins TRBV5-8 to TRBJ1-2; D unclear. The V and J ends lost 4 bases and 4 bases respectively, with 17 bases between them. The CDR3 runs 15 residues. CDR1 is SGHTS and CDR2 is YDEGEE in the germline V gene. The CDR3 region has the DNA TGTGCCAGCAGCAACCGACGCCCGGGCGTCTATGGCTACACCTTC. It is translated as CASSNRRPGVYGYTF.

This clone was found a few times. The CDR3: CATSRDVHTEAFF. The CDR3 coding sequence is TGTGCCACCAGCAGAGATGTGCATACTGAAGCTTTCTTT. This chain links TRBV15 with TRBJ1-1; D is unclear. Trimming stripped 0 bases from V and 5 bases from J, with 7 bases between. The germline V gene encodes CDR1 LNHNV and CDR2 YYDKDF (reference sequence). The CDR3 is made up of 13 amino acids.

As concerns this clone: It differs at one base from a far larger clone, so likely a read error. This sequence joins TRBV11-2 and TRBJ1-5; no definite D call. Germline lookup yields CDR1 SGHAT and CDR2 FQNNGV. V lost 1 base to trimming and J lost 3 bases, with 10 bases between them. There are 15 residues in the CDR3. DNA of the CDR3: TGTGCCAGCAGCTTAGGCGGCGGGTCCAATCAGCCCCAGCATTTT. It encodes CASSLGGGSNQPQHF. Supplemented by reference TRBV11-2 and TRBJ1-5, the full variable domain reads EAGVAQSPRYKIIEKRQSVAFWCNPISGHATLYWYQQILGQGPKLLIQFQNNGVVDDSQLPKDRFSAERLKGVDSTLKIQPAKLEDSAVYLCASSLGGGSNQPQHFGDGTRLSIL.

With respect to this clone: An end of the junction does not agree with germline; a read error may underlie this. The genes are TRBV4-1 and TRBJ2-7, with unresolved D. Germline assignment: CDR1 MGHRA and CDR2 YSYEKL. The CDR3 runs 15 residues. The CDR3 protein is CASSQDRPGYYGQYF. CDR3 nucleotides: TGCGCCAGCAGCCAAGATCGTCCAGGATACTACGGGCAGTACTTC.

The chain combines TRBV5-8 with TRBJ1-3; D is uncertain. V dropped 1 base and J dropped 0 bases, with 8 bases sitting between them. CDR3 length: 15 residues. Germline V CDR1 and CDR2: SGHTS, YDEGEE. In nucleotides, the CDR3 is TGTGCCAGCAGCTTGTACGGAAACTCTGGAAACACCATATATTTT. Translated: CASSLYGNSGNTIYF.

This chain uses TRBV7-8 with TRBJ1-2; D gene uncertain. The V gene lost 3 bases and the J gene lost 8 bases, with 22 bases spanning the gap. This CDR3 comprises 16 residues. Germline values: CDR1 SGHVS, CDR2 FQNEAQ. The CDR3 nucleotides are TGTGCCAGCAGCTTCGCAGGTCCGGCCTCGGTTTTCGGCTACACCTTC. As protein: CASSFAGPASVFGYTF.

This clone occurred a few times. Other DNA sequences in this specimen translate into the identical CDR3. This rearrangement joins TRBV29-1 to TRBJ2-7; TRBD1 might be the D (5 bases). CDR3 size: 14 residues. Per the germline V gene, CDR1 is SQVTM and CDR2 is ANQGSEA. Trimming shortened V by 1 base and J by 6 bases, and 16 bases separated the two germline ends. This CDR3 reads CSVEGSGMLGEQYF. The CDR3 nucleotides are TGCAGCGTTGAAGGGTCAGGGATGCTCGGCGAGCAGTACTTC.

In nucleotides, the CDR3 is TGTGCCAGCAGCTTACTCCCGGTTAACAATGAGCAGTTCTTC. It is translated as CASSLLPVNNEQFF. The genes are TRBV11-2 and TRBJ2-1; D call uncertain. V lost 2 bases, J lost 5 bases, and 10 bases lay in between. CDR1 is SGHAT, CDR2 FQNNGV, per germline. CDR3 length equals 14 residues.

The chain couples TRBV7-8 to TRBJ2-2, with 10 bases identical to TRBD2. Per the germline V gene, CDR1 is SGHVS and CDR2 is FQNEAQ. V dropped 4 bases and J dropped 1; count of bases not matched to a gene: 3. This CDR3 has 16 residues. The CDR3 DNA is TGTGCCAGCAGCTCCCGACTAGCGGGGAACACCGGGGAGCTGTTTTTT. Amino acid sequence: CASSSRLAGNTGELFF.

At least ten counts were recorded for this clone. This sequence joins TRBV10-3 and TRBJ2-2; the D is unclear. The CDR3 has 16 amino acids. The germline V gene encodes CDR1 ENHRY and CDR2 SYGVKD. Deletions cut 1 base from V and 1 base from J, with 10 bases between. CDR3 in amino acids: CAISEWSERNTGELFF. CDR3 nucleotide sequence: TGTGCCATCAGTGAGTGGAGTGAGAGGAACACCGGGGAGCTGTTTTTT.

This chain connects TRBV7-2 to TRBJ1-4; unclear D gene. Germline loops: CDR1 SGHTA, CDR2 FQGNSA. V was clipped by 2 bases and J by 7 bases, with 14 bases between them. The CDR3 spans 15 residues. The chain's CDR3 is CASSLSSAGGEKLFF. CDR3 sequence (DNA): TGTGCCAGCAGCTTAAGTTCTGCTGGAGGTGAAAAACTGTTTTTT.